A single sample is the source of the 20 T cell receptor beta chains below, sequenced in a study of cytomegalovirus exposure and HLA in healthy donors. In the PCR, 60 Vbeta and 13 Jbeta primers were used. Using immunoSEQ multiplex PCR, the repertoire was profiled, and TCRdb retains in-frame clones only, with some absent. The sample includes roughly 170,000 clones, approximately 80% of them seen just once. The sequenced sample was PBMCs. These TCRs come from a woman in her forties or fifties in good health and CMV-seropositive.

This clone was observed a handful of times. The chain carries TRBV6-5 and TRBJ2-7; 9 positions match TRBD1. This CDR3 is built from 15 residues. Trimming at V came to 7 bases and at J to 5 bases, leaving 12 bases not matched to a gene. Germline V CDR1 and CDR2: MNHEY, SVGAGI. CDR3: CASIKGQGWGNEQYF. CDR3 DNA sequence: TGTGCCAGCATCAAGGGACAGGGATGGGGAAACGAGCAGTACTTC.

The chain has TRBV6-6 and TRBJ1-5; tentative D call: TRBD1 (5 bases). V was clipped by 2 bases and J by 6 bases, with 14 bases between them. CDR1 is MNHNY, CDR2 SVGAGI, per germline (reference sequence). CDR3 size: 15 residues. The CDR3 protein is CASSYTDSRGQPQHF. The CDR3 nucleotides are TGTGCCAGCAGTTACACCGACAGTCGCGGTCAGCCCCAGCATTTT.

The chain joins TRBV9 to TRBJ2-1; weak D call: TRBD1 (6 bases). Between the trimmed V and J ends, which lost 3 bases and 10 bases, there was a span of 14 bases. CDR1 and CDR2 from the germline V gene are SGDLS and YYNGEE. CDR3 length: 13 residues. CDR3 nucleotides: TGTGCCAGCAGCGCCAAAACAGACAGGGAGCAGTTCTTC. Amino acids: CASSAKTDREQFF.

This clone came up a few times. Its ends do not fully match the called genes, so a read error is possible. The chain employs TRBV7-9 and TRBJ2-1, with 9 bases fitting TRBD2. Looked up from germline, CDR1 is SEHNR and CDR2 is FQNEAQ (reference sequence). CDR3 size: 17 residues. This CDR3 reads CSSSLVGRGGGDNEQFF. DNA for the CDR3: TGTTCCAGCAGCTTAGTAGGGCGGGGGGGCGGTGACAATGAGCAGTTCTTC.

The V gene is TRBV28, the J gene TRBJ2-2; TRBD2 agrees at 10 bases. CDR3 length: 17 residues. Losses at the gene ends were 3 bases for V and 3 bases for J; bases not matched to a gene: 7. Germline lookup yields CDR1 MDHEN and CDR2 SYDVKM. CDR3 DNA: TGTGCCAGCAGTTTCATCCGTCTAGCGGGAGACACCGGGGAGCTGTTTTTT. It is translated as CASSFIRLAGDTGELFF.

The chain uses TRBV5-6 and TRBJ1-2, with D perhaps TRBD1 (6 bases). This CDR3 comprises 16 residues. The germline V gene has CDR1 SGHDT and CDR2 YYEEEE. The ends were cut back, 4 bases at V and 3 bases at J, with 19 bases in the middle. CDR3 coding DNA: TGTGCCAGCAGCGCGATCGTGGGGGGGCAGTACTATGGCTACACCTTC. This translates into CASSAIVGGQYYGYTF. The full variable domain, with the rest looked up from reference TRBV5-6 and TRBJ1-2, is DAGVTQSPTHLIKTRGQQVTLRCSPKSGHDTVSWYQQALGQGPQFIFQYYEEEERQRGNFPDRFSGHQFPNYSSELNVNALLLGDSALYLCASSAIVGGQYYGYTFGSGTRLTVV.

This clone was seen more than once but under ten times. This chain connects TRBV18 to TRBJ2-1; 7 bases are shared with TRBD2. Germline V gene sequence: CDR1 KGHSH, CDR2 LQKENI. V was clipped by 4 bases and J by 6 bases; unmatched bases: 6. CDR3 length equals 14 residues. CDR3 bases: TGTGCCAGCTCACTCACTAGCGACCCCAATGAGCAGTTCTTC. Protein product: CASSLTSDPNEQFF.

The rearrangement uses TRBV7-8 and TRBJ2-5; the match to TRBD2 covers 9 bases. Losses at the gene ends were 1 base for V and 3 bases for J; bases not matched to a gene: 3. The CDR3 runs 15 residues. Germline CDR1 is SGHVS and CDR2 is FQNEAQ. CDR3 loop: CASSLVASGEETQYF. The CDR3 nucleotides read TGTGCCAGCAGCTTAGTGGCTAGCGGGGAAGAGACCCAGTACTTC.

The J gene is TRBJ2-3, the V gene TRBV5-1; maybe TRBD1 (6 bases). V was shortened by 3 bases and J by 5 bases, with 19 bases between the two germline ends. The germline V gene encodes CDR1 SGHRS and CDR2 YFSETQ. The CDR3 is 16 amino acids. CDR3 sequence (DNA): TGCGCCAGCAGCTCCGTCACAGGGCCGTTGGGAGATACGCAGTATTTT. It encodes CASSSVTGPLGDTQYF.

The V gene is TRBV7-2, the J gene TRBJ2-1, with 8 positions matching TRBD2. CDR1 is SGHTA, CDR2 FQGNSA, per germline. The CDR3 is 15 amino acids. V gave up 1 base and J gave up 8 bases; unmatched junction bases: 7. The CDR3 region is CASSLGPSGRYEQFF. The CDR3 region has the DNA TGTGCCAGCAGCTTAGGTCCTAGCGGGCGCTATGAGCAGTTCTTC.

The CDR3 nucleotides read TGTGCCAGCAGCACTAGGTCATGGACTAGCGGGAGAGGGACAGATACGCAGTATTTT. Protein: CASSTRSWTSGRGTDTQYF. The chain combines TRBV7-2 with TRBJ2-3; 13 bases align to TRBD2. Germline V gene sequence: CDR1 SGHTA, CDR2 FQGNSA. J lost 3 bases, V lost 5 bases, and 14 bases had no gene match. The CDR3 sequence is 19 residues long.

The chain employs TRBV5-1 and TRBJ2-2; 11 positions match TRBD2. This CDR3 spans 15 amino acids. The germline V gene encodes CDR1 SGHRS and CDR2 YFSETQ. V gave up 2 bases and J gave up 5 bases; unmatched junction bases: 2. The CDR3 here is CASSLLAGETGELFF. In DNA, the CDR3 is TGCGCCAGCAGCTTACTAGCGGGGGAAACCGGGGAGCTGTTTTTT.

The table lists this clone with a few counts. In DNA form, the CDR3 reads TGTGCCAGCAGCTCACAGGGGTTCGGCTATGGCTACACCTTC. Protein sequence: CASSSQGFGYGYTF. V and J are TRBV7-3 and TRBJ1-2, with 7 bases lining up with TRBD1. V lost 4 bases and J lost 4; bases outside the gene matches: 6. Germline V gene data show CDR1 as SGHTA and CDR2 as FQGTGA. CDR3 length: 14 amino acids.

The rearrangement uses TRBV5-4 and TRBJ2-3; TRBD2 agrees at 7 bases. This CDR3 has 17 residues. Losses at the gene ends were 2 bases for V and 0 bases for J; bases not matched to a gene: 9. Germline assignment: CDR1 SGHNT and CDR2 YYREEE (reference sequence). The CDR3 loop reads CASSFRLAVTSTDTQYF. The CDR3, as DNA: TGTGCCAGCAGCTTCCGACTAGCTGTCACTAGCACAGATACGCAGTATTTT.

V gene TRBV4-2 combines with J gene TRBJ2-1, with 7 bases lining up with TRBD2. CDR3 length: 17 amino acids. J gave up 2 bases and V 1 base, and 8 bases lay outside the gene matches. CDR1 and CDR2 from the germline V gene are LGHNA and YNFKEQ. The CDR3 spells CASSQVGGTSTYNEQFF. CDR3 sequence (DNA): TGTGCCAGCAGCCAAGTGGGGGGGACGTCTACCTACAATGAGCAGTTCTTC.

A note on this clone: Other DNA sequences in this specimen translate into the identical CDR3. The V and J genes are TRBV19 and TRBJ1-2, with a possible D match to TRBD1 (5 bases). This CDR3 spans 14 amino acids. Trimming cost V 3 bases and J 0 bases, with 8 bases left between them. Germline CDR1 LNHDA, CDR2 SQIVND (reference sequence). The chain's CDR3 is CASSIDRTNYGYTF. CDR3 sequence (DNA): TGTGCCAGTAGTATCGACAGAACTAACTATGGCTACACCTTC.

V is TRBV30 and J is TRBJ2-5, with D perhaps TRBD2 (5 bases). This CDR3 region has 15 residues. Germline lookup yields CDR1 GTSNPN and CDR2 SVGIG (reference sequence). V lost 3 bases to trimming and J lost 2 bases, with 16 bases between them. This CDR3 reads CAWRLNLRAQETQYF. As DNA, the CDR3 is TGTGCCTGGAGACTAAACCTGAGGGCACAAGAGACCCAGTACTTC.

Here the CDR3 reads CASSPYTDTQYF. The DNA for the CDR3 is TGTGCCAGCAGCCCTTACACAGATACGCAGTATTTT. V usage is TRBV7-2 and J usage is TRBJ2-3; D ambiguous. Germline V lookup: CDR1 SGHTA, CDR2 FQGNSA. This CDR3 has 12 amino acids. The V end lost 5 bases, the J end lost 2 bases, and 5 bases lay between the germline ends.

The V gene is TRBV10-3, the J gene TRBJ2-3, with 11 nucleotides matching TRBD2. The CDR3 runs 15 residues. Germline lookup yields CDR1 ENHRY and CDR2 SYGVKD. Germline trimming cut 8 bases from V and 4 bases from J; bases unmatched to any gene: 8. The CDR3: CAIQGLAGSSDTQYF. CDR3 coding DNA: TGTGCCATCCAAGGACTAGCGGGTTCATCAGATACGCAGTATTTT.

The chain combines TRBV27 with TRBJ2-7, with 8 bases fitting TRBD2. The CDR3 runs to 16 residues. Germline assignment: CDR1 MNHEY and CDR2 SMNVEV (reference sequence). The J segment lost 5 bases and the V segment lost 2 bases, leaving 11 bases of the junction unmatched. CDR3 amino acids: CASSLRSSGPINEQYF. In DNA, the CDR3 is TGTGCCAGCAGTTTACGTTCTAGCGGGCCAATCAACGAGCAGTACTTC.